The 20 T cell receptor beta chains reported below all come from one sample, sequenced in a study of blood T cell repertoires in COVID-19. Assay used: immunoSEQ multiplex PCR; TCRdb lists only in-frame clones, some missing. Of approximately 130,000 clones in the sample, approximately 90% are singletons; the top ten hold approximately 8%. Sequencing input: peripheral blood. The receptors were gathered from a man between 45 and 60 years old with acute or convalescent COVID-19.

The chain has TRBV12-5 and TRBJ2-1, with a possible D match to TRBD2 (6 bases). Trimming removed 5 bases at V and 9 bases at J, with 23 bases between. This CDR3 comprises 16 residues. Germline lookup yields CDR1 LGHNT and CDR2 FRNRAP. CDR3 DNA: TGTGCTAGTGGTCTACCTTTTGGCGGGAATATAGGTGAGCAGTTCTTC. Amino acid sequence: CASGLPFGGNIGEQFF.

The chain is built from TRBV2 and TRBJ1-1; D is undetermined. The CDR3 has 13 amino acids. Germline V lookup: CDR1 SNHLY, CDR2 FYNNEI. The V end was cut by 6 bases, the J end by 1 base, with 9 bases between. This CDR3 is CASSPTWNTEAFF. In nucleotides, the CDR3 is TGTGCCAGCAGCCCCACATGGAACACTGAAGCTTTCTTT.

V and J are TRBV7-9 and TRBJ1-5, with D possibly matching TRBD1 (5 bases). Trimming stripped 3 bases from V and 4 bases from J, with 16 bases between. The CDR3 runs to 16 residues. Germline CDR1 SEHNR, CDR2 FQNEAQ (reference sequence). The CDR3 loop is CASSFNPGLLNQPQHF. The CDR3 coding sequence is TGTGCCAGCAGCTTTAACCCGGGACTGCTAAATCAGCCCCAGCATTTT. Full variable domain (rest looked up from reference TRBV7-9 and TRBJ1-5): DTGVSQNPRHKITKRGQNVTFRCDPISEHNRLYWYRQTLGQGPEFLTYFQNEAQLEKSRLLSDRFSAERPKGSFSTLEIQRTEQGDSAMYLCASSFNPGLLNQPQHFGDGTRLSIL.

This chain uses TRBV7-9 with TRBJ2-5; no reliable D call. The CDR3 sequence is 14 residues long. Germline V gives CDR1 SEHNR, CDR2 FQNEAQ (reference sequence). Trimming left V 3 bases short and J 2 bases short, with 10 bases between. CDR3 nucleotides: TGTGCCAGCAGCTTGCCCGGTGCGCAAGAGACCCAGTACTTC. Translated: CASSLPGAQETQYF.

The V call is TRBV9, the J call TRBJ2-1, with a possible D match to TRBD1 (6 bases). V was cut by 3 bases and J by 6 bases, with 22 bases left in between. Per the germline V gene, CDR1 is SGDLS and CDR2 is YYNGEE. This CDR3 region has 17 residues. The CDR3 sequence: CASSGRTGNNWVNEQFF. CDR3 nucleotide sequence: TGTGCCAGCAGCGGAAGAACAGGGAATAATTGGGTCAATGAGCAGTTCTTC.

The chain uses TRBV7-9 and TRBJ2-1; D is unresolved. Trimming left V 4 bases short and J 8 bases short, with 15 bases between. The CDR3 consists of 14 residues. CDR1 is SEHNR and CDR2 is FQNEAQ in the germline V gene (reference sequence). The CDR3 DNA is TGTGCCAGCAGCTCTGGGTTCGGGTTGCATGAGCAGTTCTTC. It yields the protein CASSSGFGLHEQFF. The full variable domain, completed using reference TRBV7-9 and TRBJ2-1, is DTGVSQNPRHKITKRGQNVTFRCDPISEHNRLYWYRQTLGQGPEFLTYFQNEAQLEKSRLLSDRFSAERPKGSFSTLEIQRTEQGDSAMYLCASSSGFGLHEQFFGPGTRLTVL.

The chain joins TRBV30 to TRBJ2-1, with D possibly being TRBD2 (6 bases). V shed 1 base and J shed 6 bases, with 13 bases lying between them. This CDR3 comprises 14 residues. CDR1 is GTSNPN and CDR2 is SVGIG in the germline V gene (reference sequence). The CDR3 region has the DNA TGTGCCTGGAGTGGGGACTGGGCCTCCAATGAGCAGTTCTTC. As protein: CAWSGDWASNEQFF. Together with reference TRBV30 and TRBJ2-1, the CDR3 gives the full variable domain: SQTIHQWPATLVQPVGSPLSLECTVEGTSNPNLYWYRQAAGRGLQLLFYSVGIGQISSEVPQNLSASRPQDRQFILSSKKLLLSDSGFYLCAWSGDWASNEQFFGPGTRLTVL.

The CDR3 reads CASSFSSDTEAFF. The CDR3 bases are TGTGCCAGCAGCTTTAGTAGTGACACTGAAGCTTTCTTT. The chain carries TRBV7-9 and TRBJ1-1, with D unclear. V lost 3 bases and J lost 3, with 8 bases in between. Germline CDR1 reads SEHNR; CDR2 reads FQNEAQ (reference sequence). The CDR3 sequence is 13 residues long.

This chain links TRBV10-2 with TRBJ1-6; no definite D call. The germline V and J ends were trimmed by 0 bases and 8 bases, with 14 bases remaining between them. This CDR3 contains 16 residues. Germline CDR1 and CDR2: WSHSY and SAAADI. Written as DNA, the CDR3 is TGCGCCAGCAGTGAGTCATCGGGTGTGTGGGATTCACCCCTCCACTTT. Translated: CASSESSGVWDSPLHF.

V is TRBV4-3 and J is TRBJ2-1; 7 bases align to TRBD2. Trimming at V came to 2 bases and at J to 8 bases, leaving 6 bases not matched to a gene. This CDR3 is built from 14 residues. Germline V gene data show CDR1 as LGHNA and CDR2 as YSLEER. The CDR3 reads CASSQSTSWDEQFF. The CDR3 DNA is TGCGCCAGCAGCCAATCGACTAGCTGGGATGAGCAGTTCTTC.

This clone was seen a handful of times. The chain is built from TRBV5-6 and TRBJ2-3, with D maybe TRBD2 (6 bases). The CDR3 spans 14 residues. Looked up from germline, CDR1 is SGHDT and CDR2 is YYEEEE. V was shortened by 2 bases and J by 4 bases, with 11 bases between the two germline ends. DNA for the CDR3: TGTGCCAGCAGCTTCGGAGGGGACGCAGATACGCAGTATTTT. Protein product: CASSFGGDADTQYF.

V usage is TRBV5-1 and J usage is TRBJ2-7, with TRBD2 matching over 9 bases. The V segment lost 0 bases and the J segment 5 bases; nucleotides outside the gene matches: 6. The germline V gene has CDR1 SGHRS and CDR2 YFSETQ. The CDR3 has 15 residues. The CDR3 DNA reads TGCGCCAGCAGCTTGGTGGCGGGAGGGCCCCACGAGCAGTACTTC. This sequence encodes CASSLVAGGPHEQYF.

The rearrangement uses TRBV6-5 and TRBJ1-3; 8 nucleotides match TRBD1. The germline gives CDR1 MNHEY, CDR2 SVGAGI. Unmatched junction bases numbered 7, after V lost 5 bases and J lost 4 bases. CDR3 length: 15 residues. CDR3: CASSPPTGAGNTIYF. In DNA form, the CDR3 reads TGTGCCAGCAGTCCACCGACAGGGGCAGGAAACACCATATATTTT.

V usage is TRBV6-5 and J usage is TRBJ1-4; 7 nucleotides align to TRBD1. CDR1 and CDR2 (germline): MNHEY, SVGAGI. Germline trimming cut 6 bases from V and 10 bases from J; bases unmatched to any gene: 8. The CDR3 has 13 residues. CDR3 protein: CASREDRSGKLFF. CDR3 coding DNA: TGTGCCAGCAGGGAGGACAGGAGCGGAAAACTGTTTTTT.

This clone was recorded only once. This chain links TRBV12-3 or TRBV12-4 with TRBJ1-2; TRBD1 is a possible D gene (6 bases). CDR3 length: 11 amino acids. V lost 3 bases and J 14 bases, leaving 13 bases between the germline ends. The CDR3 region is CASSFGTQPTF. CDR3 sequence (DNA): TGTGCCAGCAGTTTTGGGACACAGCCTACCTTC.

The chain carries TRBV25-1 and TRBJ2-7; 13 bases align to TRBD2. The CDR3 is 16 residues long. Germline values: CDR1 MGHDK, CDR2 SYGVNS. J lost 3 bases, V lost 6 bases, and 8 bases had no gene match. The CDR3: CASRVSRTSGSYEQYF. For the CDR3, the DNA is TGTGCCAGCAGAGTCTCTAGGACTAGCGGGAGCTACGAGCAGTACTTC.

The V and J genes are TRBV6-2 or TRBV6-3 and TRBJ2-7; TRBD2 matches at 10 bases. V gave up 5 bases and J gave up 0 bases; unmatched junction bases: 10. CDR3 size: 17 residues. CDR1 is MNHEY and CDR2 is SVGEGT in the germline V gene. CDR3 nucleotide sequence: TGTGCCAGCAGTCCCCTCGGACTAGCGGATACCTCCTACGAGCAGTACTTC. Protein product: CASSPLGLADTSYEQYF.

This clone was recorded once. The chain links TRBV24-1 to TRBJ2-2; D might be TRBD1 (6 bases). V gave up 6 bases and J gave up 1 base, with 11 bases separating them. There are 15 residues in the CDR3. From germline, CDR1 is KGHDR and CDR2 SFDVKD. The CDR3 is CATSPTGQNTGELFF. CDR3 DNA sequence: TGTGCCACCAGTCCCACAGGGCAGAACACCGGGGAGCTGTTTTTT.

This clone came up once. J is TRBJ2-7 and V is TRBV29-1; the match to TRBD2 covers 9 bases. The CDR3 consists of 14 residues. The V and J ends lost 2 bases and 2 bases, in that order; junction bases with no gene match: 4. Germline loops: CDR1 SQVTM, CDR2 ANQGSEA. This CDR3 is CSVERAGGTYEQYF. DNA for the CDR3: TGCAGCGTTGAACGAGCGGGAGGCACCTACGAGCAGTACTTC.

J is TRBJ2-1 and V is TRBV11-2; TRBD2 matches at 8 bases. This CDR3 has 15 residues. The ends lost 3 bases at V and 3 bases at J; junction bases unmatched: 4. Germline CDR1 SGHAT, CDR2 FQNNGV. The CDR3 DNA follows: TGTGCCAGCAGCTTTTTCAGCGGGAGCTACAATGAGCAGTTCTTC. The encoded protein is CASSFFSGSYNEQFF.